Shown below are 14 T cell receptor beta chains from a single sample sequenced in a study of CD8 T cells in Susac syndrome. The RNA, roughly 0.45 to 1 ug, was put through reverse transcription using random hexamers. TCRdb processed the immunoSEQ multiplex PCR reads anew with MiXCR; each CDR3 protein has one entry. The sample shows tens of thousands of distinct CDR3 sequences, 80% to 95% of them seen only once. Sequenced material: CD8+ T cells from PBMCs. Receptors originate from a human donor in good health.

The J gene is TRBJ2-3, the V gene TRBV4-1, with 7 bases identical to TRBD2. The CDR3 is 15 residues long. V shed 0 bases and J 1 base; nucleotides not matched to a gene: 1. The germline V gene encodes CDR1 MGHRA and CDR2 YSYEKL. CDR3 sequence (DNA): TGCGCCAGCAGCCAAGATGCGGGAGGCACAGATACGCAGTATTTT. Translated: CASSQDAGGTDTQYF.

The J gene is TRBJ2-3, the V gene TRBV29-1; 10 bases agree with TRBD1. Trimming took 3 bases from V and 3 from J; bases not matched to a gene: 3. The CDR3 length is 14 residues. Germline CDR1 and CDR2: SQVTM and ANQGSEA. In nucleotides, the CDR3 is TGCAGCGTTGAGGGACAGGGGATAACAGATACGCAGTATTTT. Translation: CSVEGQGITDTQYF.

V is TRBV28 and J is TRBJ2-2; the D gene is possibly TRBD2 (6 bases). V was cut by 3 bases and J by 2 bases, with 10 bases left in between. The germline gives CDR1 MDHEN, CDR2 SYDVKM. The CDR3 runs to 15 residues. The CDR3 reads CASSLGRDNTGELFF. The DNA for the CDR3 is TGTGCCAGCAGTTTGGGGCGGGACAACACCGGGGAGCTGTTTTTT.

This clonotype was recorded once. The V call is TRBV14, the J call TRBJ1-2; 8 nucleotides match TRBD1. Trimming at V came to 6 bases and at J to 3 bases, leaving 9 bases not matched to a gene. Germline assignment: CDR1 SGHDN and CDR2 FVKESK. This CDR3 is built from 15 residues. The CDR3 spells CASSLGGQAHYGYTF. CDR3 DNA sequence: TGTGCCAGCAGTCTTGGGGGACAGGCCCACTATGGCTACACCTTC. Based on the CDR3 plus reference TRBV14 and TRBJ1-2, the full variable domain is EAGVTQFPSHSVIEKGQTVTLRCDPISGHDNLYWYRRVMGKEIKFLLHFVKESKQDESGMPNNRFLAERTGGTYSTLKVQPAELEDSGVYFCASSLGGQAHYGYTFGSGTRLTVV.

J is TRBJ1-4 and V is TRBV19; D unresolved. V was cut by 10 bases and J by 8 bases, with 11 bases left in between. The V gene's germline CDR1 is LNHDA and CDR2 SQIVND (reference sequence). The CDR3 is 11 residues long. CDR3 residues: CATHWGEKLFF. DNA of the CDR3: TGTGCCACCCACTGGGGAGAAAAACTGTTTTTT.

This clonotype was observed a single time. V usage is TRBV6-5 and J usage is TRBJ1-2; no firm D call. CDR1 is MNHEY and CDR2 is SVGAGI in the germline V gene. The CDR3 is 10 residues long. CDR3 sequence: CVRMGYGYTF. The CDR3 DNA reads TGTGTCCGCATGGGGTATGGCTACACCTTC.

The chain employs TRBV15 and TRBJ2-5; TRBD2 aligns across 7 bases. CDR1 and CDR2 from the germline V gene are LNHNV and YYDKDF (reference sequence). This CDR3 is 17 amino acids long. V lost 3 bases and J lost 1; bases outside the gene matches: 11. The CDR3 is CATSRGYPAGFQETQYF. CDR3 bases: TGTGCCACCAGCAGGGGGTATCCAGCGGGGTTCCAAGAGACCCAGTACTTC.

The rearrangement links TRBV6-5 to TRBJ2-5; D is perhaps TRBD2 (6 bases). The ends were cut back, 7 bases at V and 10 bases at J, with 25 bases in the middle. The CDR3 totals 15 residues. Per the germline V gene, CDR1 is MNHEY and CDR2 is SVGAGI. The CDR3 DNA reads as TGTGCCAGCATGAAACAGCTATCCGGAGGGGAGGACCAGTACTTC. It translates to CASMKQLSGGEDQYF.

The chain combines TRBV5-1 with TRBJ2-7, with TRBD2 as a possible D gene (6 bases). Germline V CDR1 and CDR2: SGHRS, YFSETQ. The V end lost 4 bases, the J end lost 3 bases, and 11 bases lay between the germline ends. There are 13 residues in the CDR3. As DNA, the CDR3 is TGCGCCAGCAGCGGGACTGTCATCTACGAGCAGTACTTC. Translated: CASSGTVIYEQYF.

The chain employs TRBV14 and TRBJ1-4; weak D call: TRBD1 (6 bases). Germline V gene lookup returns CDR1 SGHDN and CDR2 FVKESK. The ends were cut back, 0 bases at V and 13 bases at J, with 15 bases in the middle. This CDR3 is 14 amino acids long. The CDR3 is CASSQDRWGQGLFF. The CDR3, as DNA: TGTGCCAGCAGCCAAGATCGATGGGGGCAAGGACTGTTTTTT.

The rearrangement links TRBV5-1 to TRBJ1-4, with TRBD1 as a possible D gene (6 bases). V gave up 7 bases and J gave up 7 bases, with 20 bases separating them. This CDR3 spans 15 amino acids. CDR1 and CDR2 from the germline V gene are SGHRS and YFSETQ. CDR3 loop: CASSGQTSEGEKLFF. The CDR3 DNA reads as TGCGCCAGCTCTGGACAGACATCAGAAGGTGAAAAACTGTTTTTT.

A note on this clonotype: One junction end disagrees with the germline gene, perhaps due to a read error. The V gene is TRBV19, the J gene TRBJ1-1, with D tentatively TRBD1 (5 bases). The CDR3 runs 13 residues. Germline V lookup: CDR1 LNHDA, CDR2 SQIVND (reference sequence). The CDR3 loop reads CASSIAGNTEALF. The CDR3, as DNA: TGTGCCAGTAGTATCGCAGGGAACACTGAAGCTCTCTTT.

The V gene is TRBV2, the J gene TRBJ2-2; unclear D gene. The CDR3 extends over 15 amino acids. Per the germline V gene, CDR1 is SNHLY and CDR2 is FYNNEI. Trimming stripped 3 bases from V and 5 bases from J, with 13 bases between. CDR3 region: CASSDSPPGTGELFF. The DNA for the CDR3 is TGTGCCAGCAGTGATTCACCGCCTGGAACCGGGGAGCTGTTTTTT.

The chain employs TRBV24-1 and TRBJ2-1, with 7 bases matching TRBD2. The CDR3 runs to 13 residues. The junction had 7 bases not matched to a gene; V was cut back by 7 bases and J by 8 bases. Germline V gene sequence: CDR1 KGHDR, CDR2 SFDVKD. The chain's CDR3 is CATRGGGRDEQFF. CDR3 sequence (DNA): TGTGCCACCAGGGGGGGAGGGAGAGATGAGCAGTTCTTC.